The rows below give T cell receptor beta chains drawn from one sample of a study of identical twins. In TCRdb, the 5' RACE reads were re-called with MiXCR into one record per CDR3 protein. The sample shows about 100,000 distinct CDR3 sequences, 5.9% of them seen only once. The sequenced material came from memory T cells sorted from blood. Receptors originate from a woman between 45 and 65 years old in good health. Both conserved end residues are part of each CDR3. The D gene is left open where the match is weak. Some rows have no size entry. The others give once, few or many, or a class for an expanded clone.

CDR3 DNA: TGTGCCAGTAGTATTAGGGACCCTCTCTATGATGAGCAGTTCTTC
CDR3 protein: CASSIRDPLYDEQFF
CDR3 length: 15
D gene: NA
J gene: TRBJ2-1
clone size: NA
V gene: TRBV19

CDR3 DNA: TGTGCCAGCAGCCTGACAGGGGGTAGAACTGAAGCTTTCTTT
CDR3 protein: CASSLTGGRTEAFF
CDR3 length: 14
D gene: TRBD1
J gene: TRBJ1-1
clone size: many
V gene: TRBV3-1

CDR3 DNA: TGCGCCAGCAGCTTGGGAGCGGGGTACTACAATGACCAGTTCTTC
CDR3 protein: CASSLGAGYYNDQFF
CDR3 length: 15
D gene: TRBD2
J gene: TRBJ2-1
clone size: NA
V gene: TRBV5-1

CDR3 DNA: TGCGCCAGCAGTGCGACGACAGATACGCAGTATTTT
CDR3 protein: CASSATTDTQYF
CDR3 length: 12
D gene: NA
J gene: TRBJ2-3
clone size: few
V gene: TRBV10-2

CDR3 DNA: TGTGCCATCAGCTCTAAGACAGGGGACCAGCCCCAGCATTTT
CDR3 protein: CAISSKTGDQPQHF
CDR3 length: 14
D gene: TRBD1
J gene: TRBJ1-5
clone size: many
V gene: TRBV10-3

CDR3 DNA: TGTGCCAGCAGCTTAGAGCTGGGCCAAGAGACCCAGTACTTC
CDR3 protein: CASSLELGQETQYF
CDR3 length: 14
D gene: NA
J gene: TRBJ2-5
clone size: NA
V gene: TRBV7-9

CDR3 DNA: TGTGCCAGTAGTCTACAGGGCCCCGGGAACACTGAAGCTTTCTTT
CDR3 protein: CASSLQGPGNTEAFF
CDR3 length: 15
D gene: NA
J gene: TRBJ1-1
clone size: many
V gene: TRBV19

CDR3 DNA: TGCAGTGCTAACCACGGGGATTCACCCCTCCACTTT
CDR3 protein: CSANHGDSPLHF
CDR3 length: 12
D gene: NA
J gene: TRBJ1-6
clone size: many
V gene: TRBV20-1

CDR3 DNA: TGTGCCAGCAGCCCCCTAGGGCGGAGCACAGATACGCAGTATTTT
CDR3 protein: CASSPLGRSTDTQYF
CDR3 length: 15
D gene: NA
J gene: TRBJ2-3
clone size: many
V gene: TRBV7-6

CDR3 DNA: TGTGCCAGTAGGACAGGGGGAGGCGAGCAGTACTTC
CDR3 protein: CASRTGGGEQYF
CDR3 length: 12
D gene: TRBD1
J gene: TRBJ2-7
clone size: many
V gene: TRBV19

CDR3 DNA: TGTGCCAGTAGTAGTGTGCGGGAGCTGTTTTTT
CDR3 protein: CASSSVRELFF
CDR3 length: 11
D gene: NA
J gene: TRBJ2-2
clone size: few
V gene: TRBV19

CDR3 DNA: TGCGCCAGCAGCTCGGACGGACACTATGGCTACACCTTC
CDR3 protein: CASSSDGHYGYTF
CDR3 length: 13
D gene: NA
J gene: TRBJ1-2
clone size: many
V gene: TRBV5-1

CDR3 DNA: TGCAGTGCTCCACAGGGGTCTGAGCAGTTCTTC
CDR3 protein: CSAPQGSEQFF
CDR3 length: 11
D gene: TRBD1
J gene: TRBJ2-1
clone size: few
V gene: TRBV20-1

CDR3 DNA: TGTGCCAGCTCACCAAAAGTCGGAACCATTAACTATGGCTACACCTTC
CDR3 protein: CASSPKVGTINYGYTF
CDR3 length: 16
D gene: NA
J gene: TRBJ1-2
clone size: many
V gene: TRBV18

CDR3 DNA: TGTGCCAGCAGCGTAGGGCCTCTCCCCACCTACAATGAGCAGTTCTTC
CDR3 protein: CASSVGPLPTYNEQFF
CDR3 length: 16
D gene: NA
J gene: TRBJ2-1
clone size: many
V gene: TRBV9

CDR3 DNA: TGTGCCAGCAGCCAAGATTACTGGGGAGAGACCCAGTACTTC
CDR3 protein: CASSQDYWGETQYF
CDR3 length: 14
D gene: NA
J gene: TRBJ2-5
clone size: many
V gene: TRBV3-1

CDR3 DNA: TGTGCCTGGGGGGCTTCCTACAATGAGCAGTTCTTC
CDR3 protein: CAWGASYNEQFF
CDR3 length: 12
D gene: NA
J gene: TRBJ2-1
clone size: many
V gene: TRBV30

CDR3 DNA: TGCAGTGCTAGGGAAAAGCGGGTCTTACTCACAGATACGCAGTATTTT
CDR3 protein: CSAREKRVLLTDTQYF
CDR3 length: 16
D gene: NA
J gene: TRBJ2-3
clone size: many
V gene: TRBV20-1

CDR3 DNA: TGCGCCAGCAGTTCCTACCTGACAGATACGCAGTATTTT
CDR3 protein: CASSSYLTDTQYF
CDR3 length: 13
D gene: NA
J gene: TRBJ2-3
clone size: many
V gene: TRBV5-1

CDR3 DNA: TGTGCCAGCAGCCAAAATCCCGGGACGGGAAACAATGAGCAGTTCTTC
CDR3 protein: CASSQNPGTGNNEQFF
CDR3 length: 16
D gene: NA
J gene: TRBJ2-1
clone size: many
V gene: TRBV3-1

CDR3 DNA: TGTGCCAGCACCTTGACAGGGTGGGCTTTCTTT
CDR3 protein: CASTLTGWAFF
CDR3 length: 11
D gene: TRBD1
J gene: TRBJ1-1
clone size: few
V gene: TRBV6-1

CDR3 DNA: TGCGCCAGCAGCTTGAGCGGGACGCCCCCTTACAATGAGCAGTTCTTC
CDR3 protein: CASSLSGTPPYNEQFF
CDR3 length: 16
D gene: TRBD2
J gene: TRBJ2-1
clone size: many
V gene: TRBV5-1

CDR3 DNA: TGTGCCATCAGTGAGGACAGGGGCCGGTTGAGTGAGACCCAGTACTTC
CDR3 protein: CAISEDRGRLSETQYF
CDR3 length: 16
D gene: TRBD1
J gene: TRBJ2-5
clone size: many
V gene: TRBV10-3

CDR3 DNA: TGTGCCACTAGTGGGGGTTTTGACCCTGAAGCTTTCTTT
CDR3 protein: CATSGGFDPEAFF
CDR3 length: 13
D gene: NA
J gene: TRBJ1-1
clone size: many
V gene: TRBV15

CDR3 DNA: TGCGCCAGCAGCTTGCGTTCGGCAGAGACGACCACAGATACGCAGTATTTT
CDR3 protein: CASSLRSAETTTDTQYF
CDR3 length: 17
D gene: NA
J gene: TRBJ2-3
clone size: many
V gene: TRBV5-1

CDR3 DNA: TGTGCCAGCAGCCGCGGGACCAGAACCTCCTCTGGGGCCAACGTCCTGACTTTC
CDR3 protein: CASSRGTRTSSGANVLTF
CDR3 length: 18
D gene: NA
J gene: TRBJ2-6
clone size: many
V gene: TRBV7-9

CDR3 DNA: TGTGCCAGTAGTATAGGGCTGACGGCTTCAGAGACCCAGTACTTC
CDR3 protein: CASSIGLTASETQYF
CDR3 length: 15
D gene: NA
J gene: TRBJ2-5
clone size: many
V gene: TRBV19